A single sample is the source of the 25 T cell receptor beta chains below, sequenced in a study of radiotherapy plus CTLA-4 blockade in lung cancer. Clones were sequenced by immunoSEQ multiplex PCR, and TCRdb holds only the in-frame ones, with some missing. The sample lists 83,000 or so clones; 80% to 85% were seen once. This material consisted of peripheral blood, taken from a patient treated with radiotherapy plus ipilimumab. The receptors originated from a human donor with non-small cell lung cancer who had stable disease on radiotherapy plus ipilimumab.

The chain recombines TRBV7-9 with TRBJ1-4; D not resolved. The germline gives CDR1 SEHNR, CDR2 FQNEAQ (reference sequence). The V gene lost 2 bases and the J gene lost 4 bases, with 8 bases spanning the gap. This CDR3 contains 14 residues. The CDR3 sequence is CASSLRPDNEKLFF. Here the CDR3 DNA reads TGTGCCAGCAGCTTAAGGCCAGATAATGAAAAACTGTTTTTT.

V is TRBV11-2 and J is TRBJ2-2, with 8 bases fitting TRBD1. Losses at the gene ends were 1 base for V and 6 bases for J; bases not matched to a gene: 4. Germline-derived CDR1 and CDR2 are SGHAT and FQNNGV. The CDR3 is 15 amino acids. CDR3 amino acids: CASSLGRQGSGELFF. CDR3 coding DNA: TGTGCCAGCAGCTTAGGTCGACAGGGGTCCGGGGAGCTGTTTTTT.

This clone has just one count. The chain combines TRBV5-1 with TRBJ2-2; the D is unclear. Trimming shortened V by 0 bases and J by 5 bases, and 5 bases separated the two germline ends. The CDR3 is made up of 13 amino acids. Germline V gene sequence: CDR1 SGHRS, CDR2 YFSETQ. In DNA, the CDR3 is TGCGCCAGCAGCTTGGTGTCAACCGGGGAGCTGTTTTTT. Its protein product is CASSLVSTGELFF.

This chain links TRBV19 with TRBJ2-1; TRBD2 agrees at 10 bases. CDR3 length: 15 amino acids. V was pared by 6 bases and J by 0 bases, with 2 bases of the junction left unmatched. CDR1 and CDR2 (germline): LNHDA, SQIVND (reference sequence). The CDR3 protein is CASSGLAASYNEQFF. The CDR3 DNA reads TGTGCCAGTAGCGGACTAGCGGCCTCCTACAATGAGCAGTTCTTC.

The V and J genes are TRBV18 and TRBJ1-5, with D possibly being TRBD1 (5 bases). The CDR3 totals 14 residues. The V end was cut by 2 bases, the J end by 4 bases, with 9 bases between. The germline gives CDR1 KGHSH, CDR2 LQKENI. This chain's CDR3 is CASSPTTENQPQHF. The CDR3 coding sequence is TGTGCCAGCTCACCAACGACAGAGAATCAGCCCCAGCATTTT.

The chain uses TRBV28 and TRBJ2-5, with TRBD2 matching over 8 bases. The last part of the DNA fits TRBJ2-7 better; the J call may be wrong. The CDR3 spans 14 residues. The germline V gene has CDR1 MDHEN and CDR2 SYDVKM. The CDR3 spells CASSSAGGRDEQYF. The CDR3 DNA follows: TGTGCCAGCAGTTCGGCGGGAGGTAGGGACGAGCAGTACTTC.

In this sample, this clone turned up a few times. This chain connects TRBV9 to TRBJ2-1; 7 nucleotides agree with TRBD2. J gave up 7 bases and V 0 bases, and 10 bases lay outside the gene matches. Germline V lookup: CDR1 SGDLS, CDR2 YYNGEE. The CDR3 runs to 16 residues. CDR3 region: CASSVEIAGVGNEQFF. The CDR3 DNA reads TGTGCCAGCAGCGTAGAGATTGCGGGAGTTGGTAATGAGCAGTTCTTC.

CDR3 in amino acids: CASSSNNYEQYF. The CDR3 bases are TGTGCCAGCAGCTCTAACAACTACGAGCAGTACTTC. The genes are TRBV5-4 and TRBJ2-7; D gene uncertain. The V gene lost 3 bases and the J gene lost 3 bases, with 7 bases spanning the gap. This CDR3 is 12 amino acids long. Per the germline V gene, CDR1 is SGHNT and CDR2 is YYREEE (reference sequence).

Written as DNA, the CDR3 is TGCGCCAGCAGTCCGGGACTAGCGGGAAAGGCGTTTATCTACGAGCAGTACTTC. Protein: CASSPGLAGKAFIYEQYF. This chain links TRBV5-1 with TRBJ2-7; TRBD2 matches at 13 bases. CDR3 length: 18 residues. Germline CDR1 and CDR2: SGHRS and YFSETQ. V was clipped by 5 bases and J by 3 bases; unmatched bases: 14.

This chain links TRBV27 with TRBJ2-7; no definite D call. CDR3 length: 9 amino acids. Germline V gene data show CDR1 as MNHEY and CDR2 as SMNVEV (reference sequence). The V end was cut by 8 bases, the J end by 4 bases, with 3 bases between. CDR3 amino acids: CASGYEQYF. In nucleotides, the CDR3 is TGTGCCAGCGGTTACGAGCAGTACTTC.

This clone has more than one count but fewer than ten. This chain links TRBV7-2 with TRBJ1-2; the D is unclear. Germline CDR1 SGHTA, CDR2 FQGNSA. The CDR3 runs 15 residues. Between the trimmed V and J ends, which lost 1 base and 0 bases, there was a span of 9 bases. CDR3 amino acids: CASSLENMANYGYTF. The CDR3 nucleotides read TGTGCCAGCAGCTTAGAAAACATGGCTAACTATGGCTACACCTTC.

This chain's CDR3 is CASSLVGEKNEKLFF. The CDR3, as DNA: TGTGCCAGCAGCTTAGTCGGAGAGAAGAATGAAAAACTGTTTTTT. V and J are TRBV7-9 and TRBJ1-4; D is uncertain. Looked up from germline, CDR1 is SEHNR and CDR2 is FQNEAQ (reference sequence). Between the trimmed V and J ends, which lost 1 base and 5 bases, there was a span of 11 bases. This CDR3 is built from 15 residues.

This sequence joins TRBV27 and TRBJ2-1; D possibly corresponds to TRBD2 (6 bases). The CDR3 consists of 15 residues. The V gene lost 2 bases and the J gene lost 10 bases, with 18 bases spanning the gap. Germline-derived CDR1 and CDR2 are MNHEY and SMNVEV (reference sequence). The CDR3 loop reads CASSLVRASENEQFF. The CDR3 region has the DNA TGTGCCAGCAGTTTAGTAAGGGCTAGCGAGAACGAGCAGTTCTTC.

A note on this clone: Without the conserved terminal phenylalanine or tryptophan, this CDR3 likely stems from a read error. The DNA is left out, because the CDR3 cannot be placed on it with certainty; the CDR3 is given as TCRdb lists it. The V gene is TRBV30, the J gene TRBJ2-3; the listed D gene, TRBD2, was not tested against the DNA. The CDR3 numbers 12 amino acids, ends counted. Germline assignment: CDR1 GTSNPN and CDR2 SVGIG (reference sequence). This chain's CDR3 is CAWRSRTFLAYL.

The chain combines TRBV7-6 with TRBJ2-5, with D possibly being TRBD2 (7 bases). Between the trimmed V and J ends, which lost 3 bases and 5 bases, there was a span of 13 bases. The CDR3 length is 14 residues. CDR1 SGHVS and CDR2 FNYEAQ come from the germline V gene. The CDR3 bases are TGTGCCAGCAGCTTGGCTGAGGGGGGGGAGACCCAGTACTTC. This sequence encodes CASSLAEGGETQYF.

J is TRBJ2-3 and V is TRBV7-8, with D unresolved. CDR3 length equals 13 residues. Deletions cut 5 bases from V and 4 bases from J, with 10 bases between. CDR1 and CDR2 from the germline V gene are SGHVS and FQNEAQ. CDR3 sequence reads: CASSIRVADTQYF. The CDR3 region has the DNA TGTGCCAGCAGCATAAGGGTGGCAGATACGCAGTATTTT.

This clone occurred once. This chain links TRBV19 with TRBJ2-3; 7 nucleotides align to TRBD1. In germline, CDR1 is LNHDA, CDR2 SQIVND (reference sequence). The CDR3 sequence is 15 residues long. The junction had 9 bases not matched to a gene; V was cut back by 7 bases and J by 2 bases. The CDR3 DNA reads as TGTGCCAGTAACCCGGACAGGTTATACACAGATACGCAGTATTTT. It specifies CASNPDRLYTDTQYF.

The CDR3 loop is CASSEIDRTTQYF. In DNA, the CDR3 is TGTGCCAGCAGTGAAATTGACCGCACGACCCAGTACTTC. This rearrangement joins TRBV6-1 to TRBJ2-5, with D unresolved. Trimming cost V 2 bases and J 7 bases, with 11 bases left between them. Looked up from germline, CDR1 is MNHNS and CDR2 is SASEGT. The CDR3 contains 13 residues.

The chain uses TRBV13 and TRBJ1-1, with 8 bases lining up with TRBD1. Germline CDR1 is PRHDT and CDR2 is FYEKMQ (reference sequence). The CDR3 has 15 residues. The trim removed 6 bases at V and 10 bases at J, leaving 16 bases unmatched. The DNA of the CDR3 is TGTGCCAGCAGTACCGGGACAGGAGGTGTCGATCTAGCTTTCTTT. Translating gives CASSTGTGGVDLAFF.

This chain uses TRBV21-1 with TRBJ2-4; TRBD2 was called by the table and not checked on the DNA. TRBV21-1 is designated a pseudogene. The CDR3 sequence is 17 residues long. Here the CDR3 reads CASSLVIATQRKNIQYF. CDR3 DNA: TGTGCCAGCAGCCTCGTTATAGCTACGCAAAGAAAAAACATTCAGTACTTC.

This clone is medium-sized in the sample. The chain has TRBV28 and TRBJ1-2; TRBD1 matches at 7 bases. V gave up 8 bases and J gave up 2 bases; unmatched junction bases: 5. This CDR3 comprises 13 residues. Germline V CDR1 and CDR2: MDHEN, SYDVKM. CDR3 DNA: TGTGCCAGCGACCGGACAGGAAACTATGGCTACACCTTC. Its translation is CASDRTGNYGYTF.

The count of this clone is one. This chain links TRBV5-1 with TRBJ1-1, with D possibly matching TRBD1 (6 bases). This CDR3 has 16 amino acids. Per germline, CDR1 SGHRS and CDR2 YFSETQ. Between the trimmed V and J ends, which lost 4 bases and 3 bases, there was a span of 19 bases. CDR3 residues: CASSPDLRGPDTEAFF. CDR3 sequence (DNA): TGCGCCAGCAGCCCCGATCTCAGGGGTCCGGACACTGAAGCTTTCTTT.

The V call is TRBV29-1, the J call TRBJ2-1; 9 positions agree with TRBD2. Trimming removed 6 bases from V and 7 bases from J; junction bases left unmatched: 10. The germline gives CDR1 SQVTM, CDR2 ANQGSEA. This CDR3 is built from 14 residues. This CDR3 reads CSVGEAGGPNEQFF. In DNA form, the CDR3 reads TGCAGCGTAGGGGAGGCGGGGGGGCCGAATGAGCAGTTCTTC.

The chain uses TRBV27 and TRBJ2-1; unclear D gene. With 4 bases removed from V and 0 bases from J, the gap between germline ends came to 4 bases. The germline gives CDR1 MNHEY, CDR2 SMNVEV (reference sequence). The length of the CDR3 is 13 residues. Written as DNA, the CDR3 is TGTGCCAGCAGTTATTACTCCTACAATGAGCAGTTCTTC. Residues: CASSYYSYNEQFF.

The CDR3 DNA is TGTGCCAGCAGTTGGGGACTAGCGGGGGATCCTACCTACGAGCAGTACTTC. Translated, it gives CASSWGLAGDPTYEQYF. J is TRBJ2-7 and V is TRBV28; TRBD2 aligns across 14 bases. Germline loops: CDR1 MDHEN, CDR2 SYDVKM. CDR3 length: 17 amino acids. Trimming took 4 bases from V and 2 from J; bases not matched to a gene: 7.